These 18 T cell receptor beta chains share one sample of origin, sequenced in a study of blood T cell repertoires in COVID-19. The table came from immunoSEQ multiplex PCR; TCRdb's copy has only in-frame clones and leaves some out. The table includes some 340,000 clones, around 83% detected once. Sequenced sample: PBMCs or T cells enriched from blood (not recorded which). The receptors were gathered from a woman aged 50 to 60 who had recovered from COVID-19.

This chain connects TRBV7-2 to TRBJ1-2; 7 bases align to TRBD1. The CDR3 is made up of 14 amino acids. With V trimmed by 5 bases and J by 8 bases, 11 bases remained unmatched. Germline V CDR1 and CDR2: SGHTA, FQGNSA. The CDR3 region is CASSPSTTGNGYTF. In DNA form, the CDR3 reads TGTGCCAGCAGCCCCAGCACGACAGGGAACGGCTACACCTTC.

This clone was picked up one time. The chain combines TRBV7-6 with TRBJ1-1; D not certain. This CDR3 contains 11 residues. Germline V CDR1 and CDR2: SGHVS, FNYEAQ. V lost 5 bases to trimming and J lost 7 bases, with 8 bases between them. The CDR3 reads CASSQSFEAFF. The CDR3 DNA follows: TGTGCCAGCAGCCAGTCATTTGAAGCTTTCTTT. The full variable domain, rest sourced from reference TRBV7-6 and TRBJ1-1, is GAGVSQSPRYKVTKRGQDVALRCDPISGHVSLYWYRQALGQGPEFLTYFNYEAQQDKSGLPNDRFSAERPEGSISTLTIQRTEQRDSAMYRCASSQSFEAFFGQGTRLTVV.

This clone appeared a single time. The chain combines TRBV7-2 with TRBJ1-2, with TRBD1 identical over 7 bases. Germline-derived CDR1 and CDR2 are SGHTA and FQGNSA. This CDR3 has 16 residues. The J segment lost 2 bases and the V segment lost 5 bases, leaving 11 bases of the junction unmatched. CDR3 protein: CASSARQGWGNYGYTF. The CDR3 DNA sequence: TGTGCCAGCAGCGCCCGACAGGGTTGGGGGAACTATGGCTACACCTTC. The full variable domain, rest sourced from reference TRBV7-2 and TRBJ1-2, is GAGVSQSPSNKVTEKGKDVELRCDPISGHTALYWYRQSLGQGLEFLIYFQGNSAPDKSGLPSDRFSAERTGGSVSTLTIQRTQQEDSAVYLCASSARQGWGNYGYTFGSGTRLTVV.

This chain uses TRBV9 with TRBJ2-3, with 9 bases aligning to TRBD2. The V segment lost 1 base and the J segment 3 bases; nucleotides outside the gene matches: 3. The germline V gene has CDR1 SGDLS and CDR2 YYNGEE. The CDR3 sequence is 15 residues long. The CDR3: CASSVWAGGTDTQYF. Written as DNA, the CDR3 is TGTGCCAGCAGCGTATGGGCGGGGGGGACAGATACGCAGTATTTT.

The chain uses TRBV4-3 and TRBJ2-7; 8 bases are shared with TRBD2. Trimming removed 1 base from V and 2 bases from J; junction bases left unmatched: 4. There are 15 residues in the CDR3. The germline CDR1 and CDR2 sequences are LGHNA and YSLEER. The CDR3 DNA follows: TGCGCCAGCAGCCAAGTTAGCGGGGTGGCCTACGAGCAGTACTTC. Its translation is CASSQVSGVAYEQYF.

About this clone itself: Other DNA sequences of this sample code for an identical CDR3. This chain links TRBV4-3 with TRBJ2-5, with D tentatively TRBD1 (6 bases). Germline lookup yields CDR1 LGHNA and CDR2 YSLEER. The CDR3 runs to 13 residues. The V and J ends lost 0 bases and 4 bases respectively, with 6 bases between them. The CDR3 protein is CASSQDRGETQYF. Written as DNA, the CDR3 is TGCGCCAGCAGCCAAGACAGGGGAGAGACCCAGTACTTC.

This clone was counted between two and nine times. The chain couples TRBV7-2 to TRBJ2-7, with no clear D. CDR1 SGHTA and CDR2 FQGNSA come from the germline V gene. The CDR3 has 13 residues. With 2 bases removed from V and 3 bases from J, the gap between germline ends came to 8 bases. The CDR3 sequence: CASSLPGYYEQYF. The DNA for the CDR3 is TGTGCCAGCAGCTTACCAGGTTACTACGAGCAGTACTTC. The entire variable domain, with the rest obtained from reference TRBV7-2 and TRBJ2-7, is as follows: GAGVSQSPSNKVTEKGKDVELRCDPISGHTALYWYRQSLGQGLEFLIYFQGNSAPDKSGLPSDRFSAERTGGSVSTLTIQRTQQEDSAVYLCASSLPGYYEQYFGPGTRLTVT.

The CDR3 here is CASSLSRGGNQPQHF. CDR3 nucleotide sequence: TGTGCCAGCAGCTTAAGCAGGGGAGGCAATCAGCCCCAGCATTTT. The chain carries TRBV7-2 and TRBJ1-5; the D gene is possibly TRBD1 (6 bases). Germline V lookup: CDR1 SGHTA, CDR2 FQGNSA. This CDR3 has 15 residues. Between the trimmed V and J ends, which lost 2 bases and 2 bases, there was a span of 10 bases.

CDR3 DNA sequence: TGTGCCTGGATAGTTGGCTATGGCTACACCTTC. As protein: CAWIVGYGYTF. The chain combines TRBV30 with TRBJ1-2, with unresolved D. The CDR3 is 11 residues long. Between the trimmed V and J ends, which lost 4 bases and 4 bases, there was a span of 7 bases. Germline values: CDR1 GTSNPN, CDR2 SVGIG (reference sequence).

The chain carries TRBV29-1 and TRBJ1-1, with 7 positions matching TRBD1. The CDR3 spans 13 residues. V trimming: 4 bases; J trimming: 7 bases; junction bases outside the gene matches: 9. The V gene's germline CDR1 is SQVTM and CDR2 ANQGSEA. This CDR3 is CSVGPGQSIEAFF. DNA for the CDR3: TGCAGCGTTGGTCCGGGACAGTCGATTGAAGCTTTCTTT.

V gene TRBV5-6 combines with J gene TRBJ1-2; maybe TRBD1 (5 bases). Trimming pared 4 bases from V and 4 bases from J, leaving 11 bases between. Germline V lookup: CDR1 SGHDT, CDR2 YYEEEE. CDR3 length equals 13 residues. The CDR3 region is CASSSGALYGYTF. Here the CDR3 DNA reads TGTGCCAGCAGCAGTGGGGCACTCTATGGCTACACCTTC.

The CDR3 protein is CASSSRLTRGRGEQYF. The CDR3 DNA is TGTGCCAGCAGCTCGCGCCTGACTAGAGGAAGAGGCGAGCAGTACTTC. The chain couples TRBV13 to TRBJ2-7; possibly TRBD2 for D (6 bases). V was pared by 4 bases and J by 6 bases, with 22 bases between. CDR3 length: 16 residues. Germline-derived CDR1 and CDR2 are PRHDT and FYEKMQ (reference sequence).

The rearrangement uses TRBV19 and TRBJ1-5; D possibly corresponds to TRBD1 (5 bases). The V and J ends lost 0 bases and 3 bases respectively, with 9 bases between them. The CDR3 consists of 15 residues. Germline V gene lookup returns CDR1 LNHDA and CDR2 SQIVND (reference sequence). In nucleotides, the CDR3 is TGTGCCAGTAGTATAGATTGGACATCCAATCAGCCCCAGCATTTT. As protein: CASSIDWTSNQPQHF. Looking up the rest from reference TRBV19 and TRBJ1-5 gives the full variable domain: DGGITQSPKYLFRKEGQNVTLSCEQNLNHDAMYWYRQDPGQGLRLIYYSQIVNDFQKGDIAEGYSVSREKKESFPLTVTSAQKNPTAFYLCASSIDWTSNQPQHFGDGTRLSIL.

The J gene is TRBJ2-2, the V gene TRBV7-9; 9 bases line up with TRBD1. V lost 5 bases and J lost 4; bases outside the gene matches: 17. The V gene's germline CDR1 is SEHNR and CDR2 FQNEAQ (reference sequence). This CDR3 has 19 amino acids. The CDR3 loop reads CASSRTIRRDREATGELFF. The CDR3 bases are TGTGCCAGCAGCCGAACCATACGGAGGGACAGGGAGGCCACCGGGGAGCTGTTTTTT.

The V gene is TRBV29-1, the J gene TRBJ2-3; 9 nucleotides align to TRBD2. Germline CDR1 reads SQVTM; CDR2 reads ANQGSEA. The junction had 11 bases not matched to a gene; V was cut back by 7 bases and J by 3 bases. This CDR3 is 15 amino acids long. CDR3 sequence: CSGAGFSGRTDTQYF. The CDR3 coding sequence is TGCAGCGGTGCCGGATTTAGCGGGAGAACAGATACGCAGTATTTT.

As DNA, the CDR3 is TGTGCCAGCAGCCCATGGGGGGGCCCCCACGAGCAGTACTTC. Its protein is CASSPWGGPHEQYF. This chain links TRBV5-8 with TRBJ2-7, with TRBD2 as a possible D gene (7 bases). The CDR3 totals 14 residues. Looked up from germline, CDR1 is SGHTS and CDR2 is YDEGEE. Between the trimmed V and J ends, which lost 4 bases and 5 bases, there was a span of 16 bases.

The chain couples TRBV6-4 to TRBJ2-1; the match to TRBD1 covers 12 bases. Germline V gene sequence: CDR1 MRHNA, CDR2 SNTAGT. The J segment lost 9 bases and the V segment lost 3 bases, leaving 12 bases of the junction unmatched. CDR3 length equals 17 residues. In nucleotides, the CDR3 is TGTGCCAGCAGTGATGTTTCGTTGGGACAGGGGGCATCTGAGCAGTTCTTC. Its protein is CASSDVSLGQGASEQFF.

This sequence joins TRBV6-5 and TRBJ2-1; tentatively, D is TRBD2 (5 bases). The germline CDR1 and CDR2 sequences are MNHEY and SVGAGI. V lost 9 bases and J 0 bases, leaving 12 bases between the germline ends. CDR3 length: 14 amino acids. CDR3 loop: CASRGRNSYNEQFF. The CDR3 DNA reads as TGTGCCAGTCGCGGGCGAAACTCCTACAATGAGCAGTTCTTC.